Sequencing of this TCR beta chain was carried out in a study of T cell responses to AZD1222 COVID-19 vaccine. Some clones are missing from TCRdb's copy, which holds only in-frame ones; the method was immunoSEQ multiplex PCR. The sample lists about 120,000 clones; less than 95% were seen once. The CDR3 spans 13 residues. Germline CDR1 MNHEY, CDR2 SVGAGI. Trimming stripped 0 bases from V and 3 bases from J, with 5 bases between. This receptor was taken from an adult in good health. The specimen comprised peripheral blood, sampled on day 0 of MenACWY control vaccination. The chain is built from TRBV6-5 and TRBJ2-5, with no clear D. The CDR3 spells CASSYSRKETQYF. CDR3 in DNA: TGTGCCAGCAGTTACTCCAGGAAAGAGACCCAGTACTTC.